The next 17 T cell receptor beta chains were all read from a single sample in a study of PD-L1 blockade in urothelial cancer. TCRdb keeps only in-frame clones here, not all; method: immunoSEQ multiplex PCR. The sample includes 70,000 or so clones, around four fifths of them seen just once. Sequencing was performed on PBMCs, taken around atezolizumab (anti-PD-L1) treatment. The receptors were gathered from a man aged 65 to 85 with urothelial cancer.

The chain combines TRBV28 with TRBJ1-1; a weak D match, TRBD1 (5 bases). Germline-derived CDR1 and CDR2 are MDHEN and SYDVKM. The ends were cut back, 2 bases at V and 0 bases at J, with 10 bases in the middle. CDR3 size: 15 residues. Here the CDR3 reads CASSLGGVMNTEAFF. As DNA, the CDR3 is TGTGCCAGCAGTTTAGGGGGGGTCATGAACACTGAAGCTTTCTTT.

The chain carries TRBV4-1 and TRBJ2-2; 9 bases map to TRBD1. V dropped 3 bases and J dropped 2; count of bases not matched to a gene: 7. The CDR3 runs 17 residues. CDR1 is MGHRA, CDR2 YSYEKL, per germline. The CDR3 spells CASSQTPGQGNTGELFF. CDR3 coding DNA: TGCGCCAGCAGCCAGACTCCGGGACAGGGCAACACCGGGGAGCTGTTTTTT.

The rearrangement joins TRBV10-1 to TRBJ2-1, with D possibly TRBD2 on 6 matching bases. Germline assignment: CDR1 WNHNN and CDR2 SYGVQD (reference sequence). The germline V and J ends were trimmed by 5 bases and 10 bases, with 15 bases remaining between them. The CDR3 runs to 13 residues. The CDR3 is CASSPGLAREQFF. For the CDR3, the DNA is TGCGCCAGCAGTCCGGGACTGGCCCGGGAGCAGTTCTTC.

This chain joins TRBV15 and TRBJ1-2; TRBD1 might be the D (6 bases). This CDR3 has 16 amino acids. V was clipped by 0 bases and J by 3 bases, with 14 bases between them. CDR1 and CDR2 from the germline V gene are LNHNV and YYDKDF (reference sequence). The CDR3 protein is CATSREVPDSYYGYTF. The CDR3 DNA reads as TGTGCCACCAGCAGAGAGGTCCCGGACAGCTACTATGGCTACACCTTC.

The V call is TRBV5-1, the J call TRBJ2-1; 9 bases map to TRBD1. From germline, CDR1 is SGHRS and CDR2 YFSETQ. With 7 bases clipped from V and 9 bases from J, the junction kept 11 bases outside the gene matches. The CDR3 runs to 14 residues. CDR3 bases: TGCGCCAGCTCCGGGACAGGGACGAAGGGTGAGCAGTTCTTC. It is translated as CASSGTGTKGEQFF.

The V call is TRBV5-1, the J call TRBJ2-1, with 9 bases identical to TRBD2. Germline values: CDR1 SGHRS, CDR2 YFSETQ. The CDR3 length is 15 residues. Trimming cost V 4 bases and J 8 bases; bases outside gene matches: 10. The CDR3 DNA sequence: TGCGCCAGCAGCCCCTTAGCGGGAGATTTGGATGAGCAGTTCTTC. As protein: CASSPLAGDLDEQFF.

The CDR3 bases are TGTGCCAGCAGGTCAGGGACTACCACAGATACGCAGTATTTT. Its protein product is CASRSGTTTDTQYF. This chain joins TRBV28 and TRBJ2-3; 7 bases match TRBD2. CDR1 and CDR2 from the germline V gene are MDHEN and SYDVKM. The CDR3 is made up of 14 amino acids. Germline trimming cut 6 bases from V and 2 bases from J; bases unmatched to any gene: 5.

This clone was seen a few times. The genes are TRBV5-3 and TRBJ1-4, with TRBD1 matching 8 bases. TRBV5-3 is classed as an ORF, of uncertain function. V gave up 3 bases and J gave up 3 bases; unmatched junction bases: 7. This CDR3 is 16 amino acids long. The CDR3: CARSSPGDRSNEKLFF. The CDR3 nucleotides read TGTGCCAGAAGCTCCCCAGGGGACAGGTCTAATGAAAAACTGTTTTTT.

The rearrangement joins TRBV21-1 to TRBJ2-2; the table's TRBD2 call for D was not verified on the DNA. TRBV21-1 is shown as a pseudogene. The CDR3 is 18 amino acids. CDR3: CASGPRDSGTINTGELFF. In DNA form, the CDR3 reads TGTGCCAGCGGACCCCGTGATAGCGGGACCATTAACACCGGGGAGCTGTTTTTT.

The V gene is TRBV27, the J gene TRBJ1-6; 8 bases line up with TRBD1. The V gene's germline CDR1 is MNHEY and CDR2 SMNVEV (reference sequence). The trim removed 3 bases at V and 8 bases at J, leaving 9 bases unmatched. This CDR3 has 16 residues. CDR3 in amino acids: CASSLYGQGGDSPLHF. CDR3 in DNA: TGTGCCAGCAGTTTGTATGGACAGGGTGGGGATTCACCCCTCCACTTT.

This chain connects TRBV9 to TRBJ1-4; no definite D call. Germline CDR1 and CDR2: SGDLS and YYNGEE. Trimming cost V 3 bases and J 8 bases, with 17 bases left between them. This CDR3 region has 15 residues. Written as DNA, the CDR3 is TGTGCCAGCAGCGACCTCCGGGGAGGTGGGGAAAAACTGTTTTTT. It specifies CASSDLRGGGEKLFF.

This clone was detected only a few times. The chain carries TRBV4-1 and TRBJ1-4, with a weak D call TRBD1 (6 bases). Per the germline V gene, CDR1 is MGHRA and CDR2 is YSYEKL. V lost 0 bases to trimming and J lost 5 bases, with 13 bases between them. The CDR3 is 16 residues long. The CDR3, as DNA: TGCGCCAGCAGCCAAGAACGGGGGGCCGGGAATGAAAAACTGTTTTTT. This encodes CASSQERGAGNEKLFF.

The chain couples TRBV7-2 to TRBJ2-3, with 8 nucleotides matching TRBD2. The junction had 5 bases not matched to a gene; V was cut back by 7 bases and J by 2 bases. CDR1 is SGHTA and CDR2 is FQGNSA in the germline V gene. The length of the CDR3 is 14 residues. The CDR3: CASTTSGITDTQYF. CDR3 sequence (DNA): TGTGCCAGCACAACTAGCGGTATCACAGATACGCAGTATTTT.

The chain couples TRBV28 to TRBJ1-4, with D uncertain. CDR3 length: 14 residues. Trimming removed 3 bases at V and 0 bases at J, with 5 bases between. The V gene's germline CDR1 is MDHEN and CDR2 SYDVKM. The CDR3 loop reads CASSFQATNEKLFF. CDR3 bases: TGTGCCAGCAGTTTCCAGGCAACTAATGAAAAACTGTTTTTT.

V gene TRBV7-3 combines with J gene TRBJ2-5; D ambiguous. Germline-derived CDR1 and CDR2 are SGHTA and FQGTGA. The CDR3 totals 16 residues. The V end lost 2 bases, the J end lost 1 base, and 14 bases lay between the germline ends. The CDR3 coding sequence is TGTGCCAGCAGCTTAGGTCTTGGGCCTCCCCAAGAGACCCAGTACTTC. It yields the protein CASSLGLGPPQETQYF.

This chain connects TRBV20-1 to TRBJ2-7; maybe TRBD1 (6 bases). The germline CDR1 and CDR2 sequences are DFQATT and SNEGSKA (reference sequence). The CDR3 is made up of 11 amino acids. The V end was cut by 6 bases, the J end by 3 bases, with 9 bases between. The CDR3 coding sequence is TGCAGTGCGAGGGACAACTACGAGCAGTACTTC. This sequence encodes CSARDNYEQYF.

The count of this clone is one. This chain uses TRBV5-1 with TRBJ2-7; the match to TRBD2 covers 11 bases. CDR1 and CDR2 from the germline V gene are SGHRS and YFSETQ. The CDR3 is 14 residues long. The junction had 2 bases not matched to a gene; V was cut back by 3 bases and J by 3 bases. CDR3 nucleotides: TGCGCCAGCAGCTCGACTAGCGGGGTCTACGAGCAGTACTTC. Amino acid sequence: CASSSTSGVYEQYF.